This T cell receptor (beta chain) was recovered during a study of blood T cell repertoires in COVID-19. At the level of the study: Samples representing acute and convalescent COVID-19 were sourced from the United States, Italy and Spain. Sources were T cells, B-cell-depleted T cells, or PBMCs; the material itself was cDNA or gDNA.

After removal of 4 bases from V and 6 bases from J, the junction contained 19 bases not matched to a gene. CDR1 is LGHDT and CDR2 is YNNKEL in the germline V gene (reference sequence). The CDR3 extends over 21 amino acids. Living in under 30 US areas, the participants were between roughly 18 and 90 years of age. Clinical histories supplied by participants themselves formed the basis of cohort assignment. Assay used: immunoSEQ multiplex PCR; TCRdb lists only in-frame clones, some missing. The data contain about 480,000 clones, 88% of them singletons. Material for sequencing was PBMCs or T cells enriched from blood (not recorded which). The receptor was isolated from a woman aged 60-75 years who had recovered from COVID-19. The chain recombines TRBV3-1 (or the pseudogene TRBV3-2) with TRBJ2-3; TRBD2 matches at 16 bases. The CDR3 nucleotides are TGTGCCAGCAGCCGCATAAGCCCCGGGACTAGCGGGGGGGCCGGGAGGGATACGCAGTATTTT. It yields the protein CASSRISPGTSGGAGRDTQYF.